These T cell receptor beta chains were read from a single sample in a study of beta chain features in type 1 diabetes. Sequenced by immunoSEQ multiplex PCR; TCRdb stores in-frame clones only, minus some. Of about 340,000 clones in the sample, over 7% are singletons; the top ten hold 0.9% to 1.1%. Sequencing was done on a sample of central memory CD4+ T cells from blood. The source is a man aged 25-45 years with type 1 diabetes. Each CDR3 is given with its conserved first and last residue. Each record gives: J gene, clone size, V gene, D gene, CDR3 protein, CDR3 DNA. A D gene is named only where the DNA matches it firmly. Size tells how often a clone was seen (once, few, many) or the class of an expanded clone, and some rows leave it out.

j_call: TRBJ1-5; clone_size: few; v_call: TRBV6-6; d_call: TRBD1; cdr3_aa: CASSLTGLKQPQHF; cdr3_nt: TGTGCCAGCAGTCTGACAGGGCTTAAGCAGCCCCAGCATTTT
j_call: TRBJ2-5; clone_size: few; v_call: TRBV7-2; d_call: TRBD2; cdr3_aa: CASSTGLGGSQYF; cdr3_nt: TGTGCCAGCAGCACCGGACTGGGGGGGAGCCAGTACTTC
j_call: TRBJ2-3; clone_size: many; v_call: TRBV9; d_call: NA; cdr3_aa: CASKPGPELDTQYF; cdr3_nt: TGTGCCAGCAAACCCGGGCCCGAGTTGGATACGCAGTATTTT
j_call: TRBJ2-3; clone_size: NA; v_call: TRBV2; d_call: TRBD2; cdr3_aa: CASKRAGVSTDTQYF; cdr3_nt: TGTGCCAGCAAACGGGCGGGGGTGAGCACAGATACGCAGTATTTT
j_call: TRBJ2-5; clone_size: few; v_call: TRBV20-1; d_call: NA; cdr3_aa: CSARDRETQYF; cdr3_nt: TGCAGTGCTAGAGACCGGGAGACCCAGTACTTC
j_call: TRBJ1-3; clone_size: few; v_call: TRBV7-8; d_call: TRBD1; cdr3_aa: CASSPGGGGSGNTIYF; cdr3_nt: TGTGCCAGCAGCCCCGGAGGGGGCGGCTCTGGAAACACCATATATTTT
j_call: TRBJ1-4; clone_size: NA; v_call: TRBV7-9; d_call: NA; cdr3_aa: CASSIGTQKDDEKLFF; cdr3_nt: TGTGCCAGCAGCATTGGGACACAAAAAGATGATGAAAAACTGTTTTTT
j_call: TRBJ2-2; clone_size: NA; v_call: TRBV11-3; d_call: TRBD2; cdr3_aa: CASSFLSPIAGFGGELFF; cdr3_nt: TGTGCCAGCAGCTTCCTATCCCCCATAGCGGGGTTCGGCGGGGAGCTGTTTTTT
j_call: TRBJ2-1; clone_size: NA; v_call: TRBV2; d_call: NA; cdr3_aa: CASSEKGENYNEQFF; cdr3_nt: TGTGCCAGCAGTGAAAAGGGTGAAAACTACAATGAGCAGTTCTTC
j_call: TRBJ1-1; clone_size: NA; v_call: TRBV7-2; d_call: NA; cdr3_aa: CASSFLSAMNTEAFF; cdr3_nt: TGTGCCAGCAGCTTCTTATCGGCGATGAACACTGAAGCTTTCTTT
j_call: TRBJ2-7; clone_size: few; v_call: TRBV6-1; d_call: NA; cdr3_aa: CASSQDGRTYEQYF; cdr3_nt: TGTGCCAGCAGCCAGGACGGACGCACCTACGAGCAGTACTTC
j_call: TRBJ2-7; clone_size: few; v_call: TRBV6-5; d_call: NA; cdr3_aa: CASERQFAYEQYF; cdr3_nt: TGTGCCAGCGAAAGGCAGTTTGCCTACGAGCAGTACTTC
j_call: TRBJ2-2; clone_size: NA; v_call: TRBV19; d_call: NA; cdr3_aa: CASSITNTGELFF; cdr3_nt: TGTGCCAGTAGTATAACGAACACCGGGGAGCTGTTTTTT
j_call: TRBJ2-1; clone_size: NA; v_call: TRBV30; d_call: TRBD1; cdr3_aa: CAWSWPGGSYNEQFF; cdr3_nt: TGTGCCTGGAGTTGGCCAGGGGGCTCCTACAATGAGCAGTTCTTC
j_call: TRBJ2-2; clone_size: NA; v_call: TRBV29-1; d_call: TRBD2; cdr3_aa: CSVCYRTLGTSTGELFF; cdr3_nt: TGCAGCGTGTGCTACAGGACCCTTGGGACTAGTACCGGGGAGCTGTTTTTT